This note documents a single T cell receptor (beta chain) sequence. This specimen comes from a study of T cell changes during pregnancy in multiple sclerosis. Trimming at V came to 8 bases and at J to 7 bases, leaving 4 bases not matched to a gene. The length of the CDR3 is 11 residues. Germline V gene sequence: CDR1 SEHNR, CDR2 FQNEAQ (reference sequence). Libraries were prepared by immunoSEQ multiplex PCR; TCRdb keeps only in-frame clonotypes and omits some of them. Of over 50,000 clones detected, 80% to 95% appear once; the ten largest clones hold under 0.3%. The chain has TRBV7-9 and TRBJ1-1, with 7 bases aligning to TRBD1. This sequence originates from a female donor with multiple sclerosis, enrolled in a pregnancy study. The specimen was CD4+ T cells from peripheral blood mononuclear cells, collected in the third trimester of pregnancy. As DNA, the CDR3 is TGTGCCAGCTCCAGACAGGGTGAAGCTTTCTTT. Its translation is CASSRQGEAFF.